This T cell receptor beta chain was sequenced during a study of early T cells in non-severe SARS-CoV-2 infection. Background on the study: Sequencing of bulk RNA from unsorted whole blood was done, without chain pairing.

Individually, cDNA molecules had unique molecular identifiers attached to them. Each CDR3 protein gets one entry after TCRdb re-called the 5' RACE reads with MiXCR. The profile shows roughly 90,000 distinct CDR3 sequences, 11% to 15% of them singletons. Per germline, CDR1 SQVTM and CDR2 ANQGSEA. The CDR3 covers 14 residues. The V and J ends lost 5 bases and 2 bases, in that order; junction bases with no gene match: 9. On this clonotype itself: What it binds is unknown.

Broader study findings: Anti-spike CD8 responses were favored by VDJdb matching, which missed private and CD4 specificities.

This receptor was identified in an adult who was a healthcare worker with PCR-confirmed SARS-CoV-2 infection or an uninfected control (not recorded which). This rearrangement joins TRBV29-1 to TRBJ2-7, with TRBD1 matching 7 bases. The specimen was whole blood. The DNA of the CDR3 is TGCAGCGTTCTCGCTAGGGACAGTCCCTACGAGCAGTACTTC. This sequence encodes CSVLARDSPYEQYF.